The 20 T cell receptor beta chains presented below share a single source sample, sequenced in a study of blood T cell repertoires in COVID-19. The table came from immunoSEQ multiplex PCR; TCRdb's copy has only in-frame clones and leaves some out. The table has around 23,000 clones, 86% seen once; the top ten hold 9% to 15%. The sample comprised peripheral blood. Receptor source: an elderly woman with active or convalescent COVID-19.

In this sample, this clone turned up once. V gene TRBV11-3 combines with J gene TRBJ1-1; a weak D match, TRBD1 (5 bases). The CDR3 consists of 17 residues. Per the germline V gene, CDR1 is SGHNT and CDR2 is YENEEA. The V and J ends lost 0 bases and 4 bases respectively, with 18 bases between them. This CDR3 reads CASSLDPSRHQGTEAFF. DNA of the CDR3: TGTGCCAGCAGCTTAGATCCTTCGAGACATCAGGGCACTGAAGCTTTCTTT.

The chain uses TRBV3-1 (or the pseudogene TRBV3-2) and TRBJ2-5; D perhaps matches TRBD2 (5 bases). The CDR3 runs 14 residues. Germline V gene data show CDR1 as LGHDT and CDR2 as YNNKEL (reference sequence). The V and J ends lost 1 base and 2 bases respectively, with 8 bases between them. The CDR3 bases are TGTGCCAGCAGCCAAGCCAGCGGTCAAGAGACCCAGTACTTC. Protein product: CASSQASGQETQYF.

CDR3 loop: CASSRIDRDNEQFF. In DNA form, the CDR3 reads TGCGCCAGCAGTCGCATTGACAGGGACAATGAGCAGTTCTTC. This chain uses TRBV10-2 with TRBJ2-1; 7 bases fit TRBD1. V lost 5 bases, J lost 5 bases, and 6 bases stayed unmatched. CDR3 length equals 14 residues. The germline gives CDR1 WSHSY, CDR2 SAAADI.

This chain uses TRBV2 with TRBJ1-5; TRBD1 might be the D (6 bases). Per the germline V gene, CDR1 is SNHLY and CDR2 is FYNNEI. Trimming stripped 8 bases from V and 2 bases from J, with 19 bases between. The CDR3 loop spans 16 amino acids. For the CDR3, the DNA is TGTGCCAGCGGCGCCGGGCAGGGGATCGGCAATCAGCCCCAGCATTTT. Amino acids: CASGAGQGIGNQPQHF. Variable domain in full (rest from reference TRBV2 and TRBJ1-5): EPEVTQTPSHQVTQMGQEVILRCVPISNHLYFYWYRQILGQKVEFLVSFYNNEISEKSEIFDDQFSVERPDGSNFTLKIRSTKLEDSAMYFCASGAGQGIGNQPQHFGDGTRLSIL.

The genes are TRBV18 and TRBJ2-7, with a weak D call TRBD1 (5 bases). Germline lookup yields CDR1 KGHSH and CDR2 LQKENI. There are 12 residues in the CDR3. Trimming cost V 3 bases and J 5 bases, with 8 bases left between them. Here the CDR3 DNA reads TGTGCCAGCTCACCTGGACAAGACGAGCAGTACTTC. Its protein product is CASSPGQDEQYF.

V usage is TRBV29-1 and J usage is TRBJ2-7, with 10 bases lining up with TRBD2. The trim removed 7 bases at V and 2 bases at J, leaving 14 bases unmatched. Germline V gene sequence: CDR1 SQVTM, CDR2 ANQGSEA. The CDR3 contains 16 residues. Written as DNA, the CDR3 is TGCAGCGCGGGGATGGCTAGCGGGAGAAAGACCTACGAGCAGTACTTC. It specifies CSAGMASGRKTYEQYF.

The chain combines TRBV6-1 with TRBJ2-5; D is possibly TRBD2 (6 bases). CDR1 is MNHNS and CDR2 is SASEGT in the germline V gene. V was trimmed by 4 bases and J by 2 bases, leaving 17 bases between them. The CDR3 consists of 16 residues. For the CDR3, the DNA is TGTGCCAGCAGTGTGTCCCCCGGGGGTAAACAAGAGACCCAGTACTTC. This encodes CASSVSPGGKQETQYF.

This clone showed up just once. This chain uses TRBV5-1 with TRBJ1-1, with 8 bases fitting TRBD1. CDR3 length equals 15 residues. J lost 5 bases, V lost 1 base, and 7 bases had no gene match. Germline-derived CDR1 and CDR2 are SGHRS and YFSETQ. CDR3 coding DNA: TGCGCCAGCAGCTTGTCCCAGGGGGCATATACTGAAGCTTTCTTT. It translates to CASSLSQGAYTEAFF.

The CDR3 region has the DNA TGTGCCAGCACCCTAAGGGGGACAGGGGGAGAGACCCAGTACTTC. It specifies CASTLRGTGGETQYF. The chain is built from TRBV28 and TRBJ2-5; 11 bases map to TRBD1. The germline gives CDR1 MDHEN, CDR2 SYDVKM. Trimming took 7 bases from V and 4 from J; bases not matched to a gene: 8. The CDR3 contains 15 residues.

The chain is built from TRBV14 and TRBJ2-3; tentative D call: TRBD1 (6 bases). The germline V gene has CDR1 SGHDN and CDR2 FVKESK. The V and J ends lost 2 bases and 8 bases respectively, with 17 bases between them. The CDR3 runs 15 residues. The CDR3, as DNA: TGTGCCAGCAGCCAACTCTCAGGGGTCAGCTCTACGCAGTATTTT. This gives the protein CASSQLSGVSSTQYF.

The gene calls are TRBV18 and TRBJ2-5, with 9 bases lining up with TRBD2. V lost 3 bases, J lost 0 bases, and 8 bases stayed unmatched. This CDR3 has 17 residues. Germline CDR1 is KGHSH and CDR2 is LQKENI. In DNA, the CDR3 is TGTGCCAGCTCACCCGGTGCTAGCGGGGCCAACCAAGAGACCCAGTACTTC. Its protein is CASSPGASGANQETQYF.

The chain is built from TRBV6-2 or TRBV6-3 and TRBJ2-3; no clear D gene. The CDR3 extends over 15 amino acids. Between the trimmed V and J ends, which lost 0 bases and 3 bases, there was a span of 10 bases. Per germline, CDR1 MNHEY and CDR2 SVGEGT. CDR3 loop: CASSYSGRLTDTQYF. The CDR3 DNA sequence: TGTGCCAGCAGTTACTCGGGCAGGTTGACAGATACGCAGTATTTT.

The chain links TRBV4-2 to TRBJ2-5, with D unclear. V was trimmed by 4 bases and J by 2 bases, leaving 8 bases between them. Germline V gene data show CDR1 as LGHNA and CDR2 as YNFKEQ. The CDR3 runs 13 residues. CDR3 in amino acids: CASSLNQQETQYF. CDR3 nucleotide sequence: TGTGCCAGCAGCCTGAACCAGCAAGAGACCCAGTACTTC.

This clone was found a few times. The chain couples TRBV4-1 to TRBJ1-4; the D gene is possibly TRBD1 (5 bases). CDR3 length: 16 amino acids. Trimming shortened V by 4 bases and J by 0 bases, and 12 bases separated the two germline ends. From germline, CDR1 is MGHRA and CDR2 YSYEKL. The DNA for the CDR3 is TGCGCCAGCAGCCCCGGGTGGGGCACAACTAATGAAAAACTGTTTTTT. As protein: CASSPGWGTTNEKLFF.

The gene calls are TRBV19 and TRBJ1-5, with 10 bases matching TRBD1. CDR1 is LNHDA and CDR2 is SQIVND in the germline V gene (reference sequence). V was pared by 1 base and J by 5 bases, with 8 bases of the junction left unmatched. There are 17 residues in the CDR3. This chain's CDR3 is CASSIGIGQGGYQPQHF. CDR3 bases: TGTGCCAGTAGTATAGGAATTGGACAGGGGGGATATCAGCCCCAGCATTTT.

The chain is built from TRBV4-1 and TRBJ1-5; 7 nucleotides match TRBD1. The germline gives CDR1 MGHRA, CDR2 YSYEKL. This CDR3 contains 14 residues. J gave up 6 bases and V 4 bases, and 6 bases lay outside the gene matches. CDR3 loop: CASSPTGIPQPQHF. In DNA, the CDR3 is TGCGCCAGCAGCCCGACAGGGATCCCTCAGCCCCAGCATTTT.

This clone showed up just once. The chain links TRBV28 to TRBJ1-2; 8 bases fit TRBD1. The CDR3 consists of 16 residues. Germline-derived CDR1 and CDR2 are MDHEN and SYDVKM. The V segment lost 5 bases and the J segment 5 bases; nucleotides outside the gene matches: 13. CDR3 loop: CASSLPNGQGSYGYTF. The DNA of the CDR3 is TGTGCCAGCAGTCTCCCTAACGGACAGGGTAGTTATGGCTACACCTTC.

In DNA form, the CDR3 reads TGTGCCAGCAGCTTTGATCGAGGGACAGGGGGCGATGAAAAACTGTTTTTT. Translating gives CASSFDRGTGGDEKLFF. The chain recombines TRBV7-8 with TRBJ1-4, with 12 bases that match TRBD1. The germline V gene encodes CDR1 SGHVS and CDR2 FQNEAQ. The CDR3 has 17 residues. The J segment lost 6 bases and the V segment lost 3 bases, leaving 8 bases of the junction unmatched. Drawing the rest from reference TRBV7-8 and TRBJ1-4, the complete variable domain is GAGVSQSPRYKVAKRGQDVALRCDPISGHVSLFWYQQALGQGPEFLTYFQNEAQLDKSGLPSDRFFAERPEGSVSTLKIQRTQQEDSAVYLCASSFDRGTGGDEKLFFGSGTQLSVL.

The chain uses TRBV5-1 and TRBJ1-4; no firm D call. V lost 1 base, J lost 7 bases, and 20 bases lay in between. The CDR3 covers 17 residues. CDR1 and CDR2 (germline): SGHRS, YFSETQ. The CDR3 coding sequence is TGCGCCAGCAGCTTGCATCCTGGAGGTACGGAGGGTGAAAAACTGTTTTTT. Encoded protein: CASSLHPGGTEGEKLFF.

J is TRBJ1-5 and V is TRBV27; tentative D call: TRBD1 (6 bases). The CDR3 sequence is 14 residues long. V lost 5 bases to trimming and J lost 6 bases, with 14 bases between them. The germline gives CDR1 MNHEY, CDR2 SMNVEV (reference sequence). CDR3 nucleotide sequence: TGTGCCAGCAGTAAACAGGGCGGGAGTCAGCCCCAGCATTTT. Its protein product is CASSKQGGSQPQHF.